The T cell receptor (beta chain) under discussion was sequenced for a study of blood T cell repertoires in COVID-19. Profiled with immunoSEQ multiplex PCR; TCRdb holds only in-frame clones, not every one. Here the sample spans approximately 85,000 clones, around 92% being singletons. This TCR came from a woman aged 55-70 years with active COVID-19. The specimen sequenced was peripheral blood.

This CDR3 is CASSSRTGKGTEAFF. In DNA form, the CDR3 reads TGTGCCAGCAGCTCCCGGACAGGGAAGGGCACTGAAGCTTTCTTT. The genes are TRBV7-2 and TRBJ1-1, with 8 bases that match TRBD1. V was clipped by 4 bases and J by 4 bases; unmatched bases: 8. This CDR3 is 15 amino acids long. Per germline, CDR1 SGHTA and CDR2 FQGNSA.